These T cell receptor beta chains were read from a single sample in a study of blood T cells in healthy people across ages. TCRdb used MiXCR to reprocess the 5' RACE reads, holding one entry per CDR3 protein. Altogether a few hundred thousand distinct CDR3 sequences are present, approximately 25% being singletons, with the ten largest covering roughly 18%. Sequencing was performed on blood. The receptors were sampled from a woman aged 70 to 79 in good health. CDR3s include the opening cysteine and the closing phenylalanine or tryptophan. Fields, in order: D gene, V gene, clone size, J gene, CDR3 protein, CDR3 DNA. The D gene is left open where the match is weak. Clone size, where shown, is once, few, many, or a class for clones that have expanded.

d_gene: NA; v_gene: TRBV2; abundance: few; j_gene: TRBJ2-3; CDR3aa: CASSYRPPGADTQYF; CDR3nt: TGTGCCAGCAGTTATCGTCCCCCGGGGGCAGATACGCAGTATTTT
d_gene: TRBD2; v_gene: TRBV29-1; abundance: NA; j_gene: TRBJ2-1; CDR3aa: CSVEDPAGSSYNEQFF; CDR3nt: TGCAGCGTTGAAGACCCAGCGGGGAGCTCCTACAATGAGCAGTTCTTC
d_gene: NA; v_gene: TRBV19; abundance: NA; j_gene: TRBJ2-1; CDR3aa: CASSIEGWDNEQFF; CDR3nt: TGTGCCAGTAGTATAGAGGGCTGGGACAATGAGCAGTTCTTC
d_gene: TRBD1; v_gene: TRBV7-2; abundance: NA; j_gene: TRBJ2-7; CDR3aa: CASSLGGQIYEQYF; CDR3nt: TGTGCCAGCAGCTTAGGGGGACAGATCTACGAGCAGTACTTC
d_gene: TRBD2; v_gene: TRBV9; abundance: NA; j_gene: TRBJ2-7; CDR3aa: CASSGGLAGYEQYF; CDR3nt: TGTGCCAGCAGCGGGGGGCTAGCGGGCTACGAGCAGTACTTC
d_gene: NA; v_gene: TRBV12-3/TRBV12-4; abundance: many; j_gene: TRBJ2-1; CDR3aa: CASSLEFSEQFF; CDR3nt: TGTGCCAGCAGTTTAGAGTTTAGTGAGCAGTTCTTC
d_gene: NA; v_gene: TRBV7-9; abundance: NA; j_gene: TRBJ1-5; CDR3aa: CASRPDGSNQPQHF; CDR3nt: TGTGCCAGCAGGCCGGACGGTAGCAACCAGCCCCAGCATTTT
d_gene: NA; v_gene: TRBV16; abundance: NA; j_gene: TRBJ2-7; CDR3aa: CASSQSGGGTYEQYF; CDR3nt: TGTGCCAGCAGCCAATCAGGGGGGGGAACCTACGAGCAGTACTTC
d_gene: NA; v_gene: TRBV7-6; abundance: few; j_gene: TRBJ1-1; CDR3aa: CASSLVFGSGTEAFF; CDR3nt: NA
d_gene: TRBD1; v_gene: TRBV5-1; abundance: few; j_gene: TRBJ2-6; CDR3aa: CASSVSLQGAGDGANVLTF; CDR3nt: TGCGCCAGCAGCGTCAGTCTACAGGGGGCCGGGGATGGGGCCAACGTCCTGACTTTC
d_gene: NA; v_gene: TRBV6-5; abundance: many; j_gene: TRBJ1-3; CDR3aa: CASSYSLQSSGNTIYF; CDR3nt: TGTGCCAGCAGTTACTCCCTCCAAAGCTCTGGAAACACCATATATTTT
d_gene: NA; v_gene: TRBV30; abundance: few; j_gene: TRBJ2-1; CDR3aa: CAWALGGSREDEQFF; CDR3nt: TGTGCCTGGGCTCTAGGGGGCTCCCGGGAGGATGAGCAGTTCTTC
d_gene: NA; v_gene: TRBV30; abundance: NA; j_gene: TRBJ2-7; CDR3aa: CAWTTGTPTPYEQYF; CDR3nt: TGTGCCTGGACCACCGGAACTCCTACCCCCTACGAGCAGTACTTC
d_gene: TRBD2; v_gene: TRBV20-1; abundance: NA; j_gene: TRBJ2-7; CDR3aa: CSARTSGGTSYEQYF; CDR3nt: TGCAGTGCGAGGACTAGCGGGGGAACTTCCTACGAGCAGTACTTC
d_gene: NA; v_gene: TRBV12-3/TRBV12-4; abundance: NA; j_gene: TRBJ2-7; CDR3aa: CASSFEALYEQYF; CDR3nt: TGTGCCAGCAGTTTTGAGGCCCTTTACGAGCAGTACTTC
d_gene: TRBD1; v_gene: TRBV5-1; abundance: NA; j_gene: TRBJ2-2; CDR3aa: CASLGTGGLTGELFF; CDR3nt: TGCGCCAGCCTCGGGACAGGGGGCCTCACCGGGGAGCTGTTTTTT
d_gene: TRBD1; v_gene: TRBV7-2; abundance: few; j_gene: TRBJ2-7; CDR3aa: CASSLEGGQGYEQYF; CDR3nt: TGTGCCAGCAGCTTGGAAGGGGGACAGGGTTACGAGCAGTACTTC
d_gene: NA; v_gene: TRBV6-5; abundance: NA; j_gene: TRBJ1-5; CDR3aa: CASSYSWSSNQPQHF; CDR3nt: TGTGCCAGCAGTTACTCCTGGTCTAGCAATCAGCCCCAGCATTTT
d_gene: NA; v_gene: TRBV6-2/TRBV6-3; abundance: few; j_gene: TRBJ1-6; CDR3aa: CASRATGTAAPLHF; CDR3nt: TGTGCCAGCAGGGCAACCGGGACGGCCGCACCCCTCCACTTT
d_gene: TRBD1; v_gene: TRBV5-5; abundance: NA; j_gene: TRBJ2-1; CDR3aa: CASSLTGQGSDEQFF; CDR3nt: TGTGCCAGCAGCTTAACCGGACAGGGCTCCGATGAGCAGTTCTTC
d_gene: NA; v_gene: TRBV12-3/TRBV12-4; abundance: NA; j_gene: TRBJ2-5; CDR3aa: CASSFGAEQETQYF; CDR3nt: TGTGCCAGCAGTTTTGGGGCAGAGCAAGAGACCCAGTACTTC
d_gene: NA; v_gene: TRBV11-2; abundance: few; j_gene: TRBJ2-4; CDR3aa: CASSLDLKRGPKNIQYF; CDR3nt: TGTGCCAGCAGCTTAGATCTTAAGAGGGGACCCAAAAACATTCAGTACTTC
d_gene: NA; v_gene: TRBV9; abundance: NA; j_gene: TRBJ1-1; CDR3aa: CASSAPDRNTEAFF; CDR3nt: TGTGCCAGCAGCGCCCCGGACAGGAACACTGAAGCTTTCTTT
d_gene: TRBD1; v_gene: TRBV12-3/TRBV12-4; abundance: few; j_gene: TRBJ2-7; CDR3aa: CASSFWDRGYEQYF; CDR3nt: TGTGCCAGCAGTTTTTGGGACAGGGGTTACGAGCAGTACTTC
d_gene: TRBD1; v_gene: TRBV20-1; abundance: few; j_gene: TRBJ2-1; CDR3aa: CSARPTGRNEQFF; CDR3nt: TGCAGTGCTAGGCCGACAGGGCGGAATGAGCAGTTCTTC
d_gene: NA; v_gene: TRBV7-3; abundance: few; j_gene: TRBJ2-5; CDR3aa: CASSLGPMVETQYF; CDR3nt: TGTGCCAGCAGCTTAGGTCCTATGGTTGAGACCCAGTACTTC
d_gene: TRBD1; v_gene: TRBV5-1; abundance: NA; j_gene: TRBJ1-6; CDR3aa: CASRDGTVGNSPLHF; CDR3nt: TGCGCCAGCAGGGATGGGACAGTTGGAAATTCACCCCTCCACTTT
d_gene: TRBD2; v_gene: TRBV10-3; abundance: NA; j_gene: TRBJ2-1; CDR3aa: CAISSSGGDNEQFF; CDR3nt: TGTGCCATCAGCTCTAGCGGGGGTGACAATGAGCAGTTCTTC
d_gene: TRBD2; v_gene: TRBV20-1; abundance: few; j_gene: TRBJ2-7; CDR3aa: CSARDPSSGATYEQYF; CDR3nt: TGCAGTGCTAGAGACCCCTCGAGCGGGGCGACCTACGAGCAGTACTTC
d_gene: TRBD2; v_gene: TRBV12-3/TRBV12-4; abundance: few; j_gene: TRBJ2-4; CDR3aa: CASSLALAGGPVNIQYF; CDR3nt: TGTGCCAGCAGTTTAGCACTAGCGGGGGGGCCTGTAAACATTCAGTACTTC
d_gene: NA; v_gene: TRBV28; abundance: NA; j_gene: TRBJ2-7; CDR3aa: CASSSYWNNYEQYF; CDR3nt: TGTGCCAGCAGTTCTTACTGGAACAATTACGAGCAGTACTTC
d_gene: TRBD1; v_gene: TRBV27; abundance: few; j_gene: TRBJ2-7; CDR3aa: CASRTGTGGSEQYF; CDR3nt: TGTGCCAGCAGAACCGGGACAGGGGGCAGCGAGCAGTACTTC
d_gene: NA; v_gene: TRBV4-2; abundance: NA; j_gene: TRBJ1-1; CDR3aa: CASSQGAGQTWGTEAFF; CDR3nt: TGTGCCAGCAGCCAAGGGGCAGGGCAAACCTGGGGCACTGAAGCTTTCTTT
d_gene: TRBD2; v_gene: TRBV6-5; abundance: NA; j_gene: TRBJ2-5; CDR3aa: CASSYKLRGQETQYF; CDR3nt: TGTGCCAGCAGTTACAAGCTGCGGGGGCAAGAGACCCAGTACTTC
d_gene: TRBD2; v_gene: TRBV20-1; abundance: NA; j_gene: TRBJ2-7; CDR3aa: CSAVVSGVYEQYF; CDR3nt: TGCAGTGCAGTAGTTAGCGGGGTATACGAGCAGTACTTC
d_gene: TRBD1; v_gene: TRBV29-1; abundance: NA; j_gene: TRBJ1-1; CDR3aa: CSGSGQMNTEAFF; CDR3nt: TGCAGCGGGTCGGGACAGATGAACACTGAAGCTTTCTTT
d_gene: TRBD2; v_gene: TRBV7-9; abundance: NA; j_gene: TRBJ2-6; CDR3aa: CASSPTSTTNVLTF; CDR3nt: TGTGCCAGCAGCCCGACTAGCACAACCAACGTCCTGACTTTC
d_gene: NA; v_gene: TRBV6-6; abundance: few; j_gene: TRBJ1-6; CDR3aa: CASSYSDRRSPLHF; CDR3nt: TGTGCCAGCAGTTACTCCGACAGACGTTCACCCCTCCACTTT
d_gene: TRBD2; v_gene: TRBV6-1; abundance: few; j_gene: TRBJ2-3; CDR3aa: CASSFWTRQDTQYF; CDR3nt: TGTGCCAGCAGTTTCTGGACTAGACAAGACACGCAGTATTTT
d_gene: TRBD1; v_gene: TRBV28; abundance: NA; j_gene: TRBJ1-4; CDR3aa: CASSSGQGYNEKLFF; CDR3nt: TGTGCCAGCAGCTCTGGACAGGGCTATAATGAAAAACTGTTTTTT
d_gene: NA; v_gene: TRBV6-2/TRBV6-3; abundance: few; j_gene: TRBJ2-5; CDR3aa: CASSSGLRGATQYF; CDR3nt: TGTGCCAGCAGCTCCGGACTTCGAGGGGCGACCCAGTACTTC
d_gene: TRBD2; v_gene: TRBV5-1; abundance: NA; j_gene: TRBJ2-1; CDR3aa: CASSPGGTSGVEEQFF; CDR3nt: TGCGCCAGCAGCCCTGGGGGGACTAGCGGGGTTGAGGAGCAGTTCTTC
d_gene: TRBD1; v_gene: TRBV18; abundance: NA; j_gene: TRBJ2-5; CDR3aa: CASSPQTPGQGSETQYF; CDR3nt: TGTGCCAGCTCACCACAAACTCCGGGACAGGGATCGGAGACCCAGTACTTC
d_gene: TRBD2; v_gene: TRBV2; abundance: few; j_gene: TRBJ2-1; CDR3aa: CASSRLAGANEQFF; CDR3nt: TGTGCCAGCAGTCGACTAGCGGGCGCCAATGAGCAGTTCTTC
d_gene: NA; v_gene: TRBV4-2; abundance: few; j_gene: TRBJ2-1; CDR3aa: CASSQGHLAREQFF; CDR3nt: TGTGCCAGCAGCCAAGGACACCTGGCTAGGGAGCAGTTCTTC
d_gene: NA; v_gene: TRBV6-5; abundance: NA; j_gene: TRBJ1-6; CDR3aa: CASRSGSTNSPLHF; CDR3nt: TGTGCCAGCAGGTCCGGGTCGACAAATTCACCCCTCCACTTT
d_gene: NA; v_gene: TRBV24-1; abundance: few; j_gene: TRBJ1-5; CDR3aa: CATGRDGNQPQHF; CDR3nt: TGTGCCACCGGACGGGATGGCAATCAGCCCCAGCATTTT